The rows below give T cell receptor beta chains drawn from one sample of a study of T-cell memory formation after mild COVID-19. TCRdb processed the 5' RACE reads anew with MiXCR; each CDR3 protein has one entry. The sample contains 550,000 to 600,000 distinct CDR3 sequences, about 18% of which appear only once. The sample comprised PBMCs or a T cell subset sorted from them (not recorded which). These receptors were obtained from an adult woman who had mild COVID-19 (a few samples of this study predate the infection). Cell type and time point are not known. Each CDR3 is given with its conserved first and last residue. D genes are given only for firm matches. Clone size appears in some rows only: once, few, many, or a class for an expanded clone.

size,V,D,J,CDR3,DNA
.,TRBV7-9,.,TRBJ2-6,CAIGAPGDNVLTF,TGTGCCATCGGGGCGCCTGGGGACAACGTCCTGACTTTC
.,TRBV20-1,TRBD2,TRBJ2-3,CSASRTSGTDTQYF,TGCAGTGCTAGTCGGACTAGCGGCACAGATACGCAGTATTTT
.,TRBV7-3,.,TRBJ1-5,CASSIHQPQHF,TGTGCCAGCAGCATCCATCAGCCCCAGCATTTT
.,TRBV10-2,.,TRBJ2-3,CASRRGVLSTDTQYF,TGCGCCAGCAGGCGGGGCGTATTAAGCACAGATACGCAGTATTTT
.,TRBV11-2,.,TRBJ2-4,CASSFGRDGAKNIQYF,TGTGCCAGCAGCTTCGGCAGGGACGGTGCCAAAAACATTCAGTACTTC
few,TRBV12-3/TRBV12-4,.,TRBJ1-2,CASSDNRRERTF,TGTGCCAGCAGTGATAACAGGAGGGAGCGCACCTTC
.,TRBV24-1,.,TRBJ2-7,CATQFGNEQYF,TGTGCCACTCAGTTCGGGAACGAGCAGTACTTC
.,TRBV25-1,.,TRBJ1-2,CASSEVSGAGQYGYTF,TGTGCCAGCAGTGAAGTTAGTGGAGCAGGGCAATATGGCTACACCTTC
few,TRBV5-6,.,TRBJ2-3,CASSGSSARGDTQYF,TGTGCCAGCAGCGGATCTAGCGCCCGAGGGGATACGCAGTATTTT
.,TRBV12-3/TRBV12-4,TRBD2,TRBJ2-3,CASSPGLAFTDTQYF,TGTGCCAGCAGTCCGGGACTAGCGTTTACAGATACGCAGTATTTT
.,TRBV24-1,.,TRBJ1-5,CATSGSAGNQPQHF,TGTGCCACCAGTGGGTCTGCTGGCAATCAGCCCCAGCATTTT
many,TRBV12-3/TRBV12-4,TRBD2,TRBJ2-3,CASSDQALAGGSTDTQYF,TGTGCCAGCAGCGACCAGGCGCTAGCGGGGGGGAGCACAGATACGCAGTATTTT
.,TRBV7-3,TRBD1,TRBJ1-1,CASSPQGTMNTEAFF,TGTGCCAGCAGCCCACAGGGGACTATGAACACTGAAGCTTTCTTT
.,TRBV7-9,.,TRBJ2-1,CASSPAAARTIKQFF,TGTGCCAGCAGCCCCGCCGCAGCCCGTACAATTAAGCAGTTCTTC
few,TRBV20-1,TRBD2,TRBJ2-3,CSARDYWTSGHTDTQYF,TGCAGTGCTCGCGACTATTGGACTAGCGGGCACACAGATACGCAGTATTTT
.,TRBV20-1,TRBD2,TRBJ2-1,CSAPPLAGRGSDEQFF,TGCAGTGCTCCTCCCCTTGCGGGTCGCGGGAGCGATGAGCAGTTCTTC
.,TRBV30,.,TRBJ1-5,CAWSSGWGQPQHF,TGTGCCTGGAGTAGCGGGTGGGGACAGCCCCAGCATTTT
.,TRBV12-3/TRBV12-4,.,TRBJ1-3,CASSLNRLSSGNTIYF,TGTGCCAGCAGTTTGAACAGGTTGAGCTCTGGAAACACCATATATTTT
.,TRBV24-1,.,TRBJ2-1,CATSDNREQFF,TGTGCCACCAGTGATAACCGGGAGCAGTTCTTC
.,TRBV20-1,TRBD2,TRBJ2-7,CSARGALAGPIYEQYF,TGCAGTGCTAGAGGGGCTTTAGCGGGGCCGATCTACGAGCAGTACTTC
few,TRBV29-1,.,TRBJ2-7,CSVEGDSYEQYF,TGCAGCGTTGAAGGAGACAGCTACGAGCAGTACTTC
.,TRBV5-1,.,TRBJ2-3,CASSPTTTDTQYF,TGCGCCAGCAGCCCAACTACGACAGATACGCAGTATTTT
.,TRBV30,.,TRBJ1-2,CAWSVHSSTWTEYGYTF,TGTGCCTGGAGTGTTCATTCGTCGACTTGGACAGAGTATGGCTACACCTTC
.,TRBV7-9,TRBD1,TRBJ1-2,CASLPDRVNYGYTF,TGTGCCAGCCTCCCGGACAGGGTTAACTATGGCTACACCTTC
.,TRBV30,TRBD1,TRBJ2-3,CAWSSGQGASDTQYF,TGTGCCTGGAGTTCGGGACAGGGGGCATCAGATACGCAGTATTTT
few,TRBV24-1,.,TRBJ1-1,CATEAGPSAEAFF,TGTGCCACCGAGGCAGGGCCCTCGGCTGAAGCTTTCTTT
few,TRBV11-2,.,TRBJ2-2,CASSLAYNQGRGAGELFF,TGTGCCAGCAGCTTAGCCTACAATCAGGGGAGAGGAGCCGGGGAGCTGTTTTTT
few,TRBV12-3/TRBV12-4,.,TRBJ2-7,CASRVGVSLYEQYF,TGTGCCAGCAGGGTTGGAGTGTCCCTCTACGAGCAGTACTTC
.,TRBV12-3/TRBV12-4,.,TRBJ1-6,CASSLRNRLNSPLHF,TGTGCCAGCAGTTTACGAAACAGGCTAAATTCACCCCTCCACTTT
.,TRBV7-9,TRBD1,TRBJ1-2,CASSSFRDRARGNYGYTF,TGTGCCAGCAGCTCATTCCGGGACAGGGCGCGTGGGAACTATGGCTACACCTTC
many,TRBV27,.,TRBJ1-2,CASSLLGQLNYGYTF,TGTGCCAGCAGTTTATTAGGACAGCTGAACTATGGCTACACCTTC
.,TRBV9,TRBD1,TRBJ1-5,CASSAGGYNQPQHF,TGTGCCAGCAGCGCAGGGGGGTACAATCAGCCCCAGCATTTT
few,TRBV3-1,.,TRBJ1-1,CASRPDRNTEAFF,TGTGCCAGCAGACCGGACAGGAACACTGAAGCTTTCTTT
few,TRBV6-2/TRBV6-3,.,TRBJ2-1,CATYPFDNEQFF,TGTGCCACCTACCCTTTTGACAATGAGCAGTTCTTC
.,TRBV6-2/TRBV6-3,.,TRBJ1-1,CASSYRLNTEAFF,TGTGCCAGCAGTTACCGACTTAACACTGAAGCTTTCTTT
many,TRBV6-1,TRBD1,TRBJ1-4,CASSEAYRGPNEKLFF,TGTGCCAGCAGTGAAGCCTACAGGGGACCTAATGAAAAACTGTTTTTT
few,TRBV7-3,.,TRBJ2-5,CASSSGVQETQYF,TGTGCCAGCAGCTCCGGGGTTCAAGAGACCCAGTACTTC
few,TRBV5-1,.,TRBJ2-3,CASLIDPSTDTQYF,TGCGCCAGCCTTATTGATCCTAGCACAGATACGCAGTATTTT
.,TRBV20-1,.,TRBJ1-2,CSAWDKGSYGYTF,TGCAGTGCGTGGGACAAGGGATCCTATGGCTACACCTTC
.,TRBV29-1,.,TRBJ2-6,CSVARAAGANVLTF,TGCAGCGTTGCGAGGGCAGCGGGGGCCAACGTCCTGACTTTC
.,TRBV27,.,TRBJ2-7,CASSLIRVLAYEQYF,TGTGCCAGCAGTTTAATCCGAGTCTTAGCCTACGAGCAGTACTTC
.,TRBV3-1,.,TRBJ2-1,CASSQLVQGHNEQFF,TGTGCCAGCAGCCAGCTAGTGCAGGGGCACAATGAGCAGTTCTTC
.,TRBV20-1,TRBD1,TRBJ2-7,CSARPDRGLSYEQYF,TGCAGTGCTAGGCCGGACAGGGGGCTCTCCTACGAGCAGTACTTC
.,TRBV2,TRBD1,TRBJ2-2,CASSPHWTGANTGELFF,TGTGCCAGCAGCCCTCATTGGACAGGGGCGAACACCGGGGAGCTGTTTTTT